The clone carrying this T cell receptor (beta chain) was seen only once. The antigen is not known. The entry originates in a study of cytomegalovirus exposure and HLA in healthy donors. At the level of the study: From 190 million or so T cells, an earlier analysis saw 120 million or so unique TCR beta sequences.

Researchers ran the PCR with 60 Vbeta and 13 Jbeta primers. Assay: immunoSEQ multiplex PCR; the TCRdb copy retains only in-frame clones and omits some. This sample has about 170,000 clones, with approximately 78% found just once. Trimming took 5 bases from V and 5 from J; bases not matched to a gene: 10. Germline loops: CDR1 SGHNT, CDR2 YENEEA. The CDR3 is made up of 15 amino acids. Overall study findings and caveats: Later on, an analysis found that several of the most significant clusters appeared to be linked to common viral pathogens, which included parvovirus B19. With further analysis later on, most CMV-associated TCR beta chains appeared HLA-restricted.

The chain carries TRBV11-3 and TRBJ2-3; 7 bases match TRBD2. This TCR was sampled from a woman aged 18-29 years in good health and CMV-seronegative. Sequencing was done on a sample of PBMCs. CDR3 nucleotides: TGTGCCAGCAGCCAAGGACTAGGGTTAGTAGATACGCAGTATTTT. Its translation is CASSQGLGLVDTQYF.